This TCR beta chain was sequenced in a study of shared clonotypes between healthy human individuals. Study context: With ages of 18 to 49, the donors were a couple of women and a few men.

V was pared by 2 bases and J by 12 bases, with 13 bases between. CDR3 length: 12 amino acids. Germline V gene lookup returns CDR1 SEHNR and CDR2 FQNEAQ (reference sequence). About this clone itself: Its antigen is not known.

Repertoires were generated with immunoSEQ multiplex PCR, while TCRdb's copy carries only in-frame clones and drops some. This sample has approximately 620,000 clones, with around 97% found just once. Only Caucasian adults living in Nashville, Tennessee made up the donor group. CD4+ cells yielded CD45RA+ naive and CD45RA-negative memory subsets. General study results and limits: Across four donors, naive CD4 shared about 5%, naive CD8 under 4%, memory CD4 about 2.5%, memory CD8 0.4% to 0.5%.

The chain has TRBV7-9 and TRBJ1-1; no reliable D call. The sequencing input was naive CD4+ T cells sorted from blood. Subset given: CD45RA+ positively selected. The receptor was isolated from a woman in her 30s in good health. The CDR3 coding sequence is TGTGCCAGCAGCTTAAATTCGATCGGTACTTTCTTT. It translates to CASSLNSIGTFF.